These 16 T cell receptor beta chains were sequenced from one sample in a study of blood T cell repertoires in COVID-19. The assay was immunoSEQ multiplex PCR, and TCRdb's table has in-frame clones only and misses some. Altogether approximately 210,000 clones are present, 86% being singletons, with the ten largest covering 0.75% to 0.95%. The sample consisted of peripheral blood. The source of these receptors is a woman in her 70s with acute or convalescent COVID-19.

This chain uses TRBV5-1 with TRBJ2-3; the match to TRBD1 covers 8 bases. The junction had 7 bases not matched to a gene; V was cut back by 3 bases and J by 4 bases. Germline CDR1 SGHRS, CDR2 YFSETQ. The CDR3 consists of 15 residues. CDR3 coding DNA: TGCGCCAGCAGCTACCTGGACAGGGCCCCAGATACGCAGTATTTT. Translating gives CASSYLDRAPDTQYF. Looking up the rest from reference TRBV5-1 and TRBJ2-3 gives the full variable domain: KAGVTQTPRYLIKTRGQQVTLSCSPISGHRSVSWYQQTPGQGLQFLFEYFSETQRNKGNFPGRFSGRQFSNSRSEMNVSTLELGDSALYLCASSYLDRAPDTQYFGPGTRLTVL.

This chain joins TRBV4-2 and TRBJ1-3; no clear D. The V gene's germline CDR1 is LGHNA and CDR2 YNFKEQ. CDR3 length equals 17 residues. V was shortened by 0 bases and J by 4 bases, with 16 bases between the two germline ends. CDR3 sequence (DNA): TGTGCCAGCAGCCAAGAGAGTTTTGAGAATTTCGGAAACACCATATATTTT. As protein: CASSQESFENFGNTIYF.

This clone was observed a single time. The CDR3 spells CASSDGGLAEQETQYF. The CDR3 DNA follows: TGTGCCAGCAGTGATGGGGGACTAGCGGAGCAGGAGACCCAGTACTTC. V and J are TRBV6-1 and TRBJ2-5, with 11 bases identical to TRBD2. CDR3 length equals 16 residues. From germline, CDR1 is MNHNS and CDR2 SASEGT. The V segment lost 3 bases and the J segment 5 bases; nucleotides outside the gene matches: 8.

The chain has TRBV7-9 and TRBJ2-7, with 10 positions matching TRBD1. V trimming: 0 bases; J trimming: 5 bases; junction bases outside the gene matches: 1. Germline values: CDR1 SEHNR, CDR2 FQNEAQ (reference sequence). The CDR3 consists of 14 residues. The CDR3 sequence: CASSLAGTGDEQYF. CDR3 bases: TGTGCCAGCAGCTTAGCGGGGACAGGGGACGAGCAGTACTTC. The full variable domain, with the rest looked up from reference TRBV7-9 and TRBJ2-7, is DTGVSQNPRHKITKRGQNVTFRCDPISEHNRLYWYRQTLGQGPEFLTYFQNEAQLEKSRLLSDRFSAERPKGSFSTLEIQRTEQGDSAMYLCASSLAGTGDEQYFGPGTRLTVT.

This clone was found once. The chain employs TRBV11-2 and TRBJ2-6; maybe TRBD1 (6 bases). Germline V gene lookup returns CDR1 SGHAT and CDR2 FQNNGV. With 3 bases removed from V and 4 bases from J, the gap between germline ends came to 13 bases. CDR3 size: 16 residues. The CDR3 loop reads CASSFQGGVGANVLTF. The CDR3 DNA reads TGTGCCAGCAGCTTTCAAGGGGGAGTGGGGGCCAACGTCCTGACTTTC.

The V and J genes are TRBV2 and TRBJ1-2; D is undetermined. Germline CDR1 is SNHLY and CDR2 is FYNNEI. V shed 1 base and J shed 7 bases, with 13 bases lying between them. This CDR3 is built from 14 residues. CDR3 region: CASSEEEVLGGYTF. The CDR3 bases are TGTGCCAGCAGTGAAGAGGAGGTATTGGGTGGCTACACCTTC.

This chain joins TRBV24-1 and TRBJ2-7; 9 nucleotides match TRBD1. V shed 6 bases, J shed 6 bases, and the junction held 8 bases outside the gene matches. CDR1 is KGHDR, CDR2 SFDVKD, per germline. This CDR3 spans 14 amino acids. CDR3 residues: CATSPTGGFGEQYF. The CDR3 nucleotides are TGTGCCACCAGTCCGACAGGGGGATTTGGCGAGCAGTACTTC.

V usage is TRBV19 and J usage is TRBJ2-2; tentatively, D is TRBD2 (6 bases). V shed 6 bases and J shed 4 bases, with 9 bases lying between them. Germline lookup yields CDR1 LNHDA and CDR2 SQIVND (reference sequence). The CDR3 has 13 amino acids. The CDR3 nucleotides are TGTGCCAGTAGGGTGGGGGGCACCGGGGAGCTGTTTTTT. Amino acids: CASRVGGTGELFF.

V gene TRBV6-5 combines with J gene TRBJ2-4; D is perhaps TRBD1 (6 bases). V was shortened by 4 bases and J by 0 bases, with 10 bases between the two germline ends. CDR1 is MNHEY, CDR2 SVGAGI, per germline. This CDR3 has 15 residues. CDR3 DNA: TGTGCCAGCAGTTCCCGACAGGTAGCCAAAAACATTCAGTACTTC. It translates to CASSSRQVAKNIQYF.

V is TRBV19 and J is TRBJ1-5; 10 bases map to TRBD1. The CDR3 is 16 amino acids. The germline V gene has CDR1 LNHDA and CDR2 SQIVND (reference sequence). Trimming cost V 4 bases and J 6 bases; bases outside gene matches: 9. DNA of the CDR3: TGTGCCAGTAGTACTCACCGGGACAGGGGCACTCAGCCCCAGCATTTT. Its protein is CASSTHRDRGTQPQHF.

This rearrangement joins TRBV15 to TRBJ1-1; D is undetermined. Germline loops: CDR1 LNHNV, CDR2 YYDKDF (reference sequence). The CDR3 is 18 residues long. Trimming took 0 bases from V and 0 from J, leaving 17 bases between them. Here the CDR3 reads CATSRDIRGSLMNTEAFF. The CDR3 region has the DNA TGTGCCACCAGCAGAGATATTCGAGGGTCCCTCATGAACACTGAAGCTTTCTTT.

This sequence joins TRBV7-3 and TRBJ2-7; 8 nucleotides match TRBD2. CDR3 length equals 14 residues. With 5 bases clipped from V and 4 bases from J, the junction kept 7 bases outside the gene matches. Germline loops: CDR1 SGHTA, CDR2 FQGTGA. The CDR3 DNA reads TGTGCCAGCAGCCCGATCGGCGGGGGGTACGAGCAGTACTTC. Protein product: CASSPIGGGYEQYF.

This clone was seen just once. At one of its ends the junction is not consistent with the germline gene, which may arise from a read error. The chain combines TRBV6-4 with TRBJ1-5; no firm D call. Germline lookup yields CDR1 MRHNA and CDR2 SNTAGT. The CDR3 has 9 amino acids. CDR3 sequence reads: CASIDSMNF. In nucleotides, the CDR3 is TGTGCCAGCATCGATAGCATGAATTTT.

Regarding this clone: In the same sample, other DNA sequences code for this CDR3. This chain connects TRBV6-5 to TRBJ1-2, with D maybe TRBD1 (6 bases). Germline CDR1 reads MNHEY; CDR2 reads SVGAGI. Trimming pared 5 bases from V and 3 bases from J, leaving 10 bases between. The CDR3 loop spans 13 amino acids. CDR3 sequence (DNA): TGTGCCAGCAGTCCACAGGGTGACTATGGCTACACCTTC. Its protein is CASSPQGDYGYTF.

This clone was detected a few times. The gene calls are TRBV19 and TRBJ2-3; the D is unclear. The CDR3 sequence is 13 residues long. CDR1 and CDR2 (germline): LNHDA, SQIVND (reference sequence). V gave up 6 bases and J gave up 0 bases, with 7 bases separating them. In DNA, the CDR3 is TGTGCCAGTAGGGGCAGAAGCACAGATACGCAGTATTTT. It translates to CASRGRSTDTQYF.

The chain couples TRBV2 to TRBJ2-3, with 13 bases identical to TRBD2. The V gene's germline CDR1 is SNHLY and CDR2 FYNNEI. The CDR3 sequence is 14 residues long. V was clipped by 5 bases and J by 11 bases; unmatched bases: 7. The CDR3 spells CASSTSGGARGQYF. The CDR3 DNA reads as TGTGCCAGCAGTACTAGCGGGGGGGCAAGGGGGCAGTATTTT.